Given below is one TCR beta chain in context. This sample was taken from a study of blood T cell repertoires in COVID-19. About the study: Some COVID-19 samples were acute and others convalescent; all came from the United States, Italy and Spain.

Cohort allocation depended upon clinical history that participants reported. Profiling relied on immunoSEQ multiplex PCR, and the TCRdb table lists in-frame clones only, not all of them. The sample includes around 430,000 clones, around 87% of them seen just once. The receptor was isolated from a woman between 45 and 65 years old who had recovered from COVID-19. The sequenced sample was PBMCs or T cells enriched from blood (not recorded which).

The CDR3 sequence is CASSHNLIRTGANSPLHF. The CDR3 nucleotides are TGCGCCAGCAGCCATAATTTGATTCGGACAGGGGCTAATTCACCCCTCCACTTT. The chain links TRBV4-1 to TRBJ1-6; 9 bases fit TRBD1. The CDR3 loop spans 18 amino acids. V was pared by 3 bases and J by 6 bases, with 12 bases of the junction left unmatched. Germline V gene sequence: CDR1 MGHRA, CDR2 YSYEKL.